Described below is a single TCR beta chain sequence and its context. The sample belongs to a study of PD-L1 blockade in urothelial cancer. About the study: It was around 2014 that patients started atezolizumab at 1,200 mg intravenously every 3 weeks. About 90% of the roughly 29 patients were men with bladder-origin urothelial cancer. The number of prior chemotherapy regimens per patient was 0 to 3.

Germline CDR1 SGDLS, CDR2 YYNGEE. The germline V and J ends were trimmed by 5 bases and 7 bases, with 13 bases remaining between them. This CDR3 contains 13 residues. Time point given: pretreatment peripheral blood. Synthetic TCR analog templates were spiked into all PCRs individually. TCRdb's copy holds only in-frame clones and misses some; the assay was immunoSEQ multiplex PCR. This table has roughly 120,000 clones, about 81% appearing once. This chain links TRBV9 with TRBJ2-1, with D maybe TRBD1 (5 bases). Sequenced material: PBMCs, taken around atezolizumab (anti-PD-L1) treatment. This TCR was recovered from a man over 45 with urothelial cancer. The CDR3 reads CASSYWSGNEQFF. The CDR3 nucleotides are TGTGCCAGCAGTTACTGGTCAGGGAATGAGCAGTTCTTC.